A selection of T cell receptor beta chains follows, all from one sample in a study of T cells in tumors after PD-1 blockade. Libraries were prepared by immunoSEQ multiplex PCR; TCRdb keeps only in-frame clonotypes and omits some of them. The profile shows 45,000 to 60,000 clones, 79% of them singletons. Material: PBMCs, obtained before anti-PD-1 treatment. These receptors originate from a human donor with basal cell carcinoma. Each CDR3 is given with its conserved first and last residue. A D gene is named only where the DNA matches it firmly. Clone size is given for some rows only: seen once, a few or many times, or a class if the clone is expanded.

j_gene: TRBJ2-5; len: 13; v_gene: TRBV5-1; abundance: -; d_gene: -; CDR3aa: CASSLDHPETQYF; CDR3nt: TGCGCCAGCAGCTTGGACCACCCAGAGACCCAGTACTTC
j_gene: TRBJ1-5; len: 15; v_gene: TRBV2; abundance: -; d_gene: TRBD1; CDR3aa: CASSPQGGQNQPQHF; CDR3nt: TGTGCCAGCAGTCCTCAGGGGGGTCAGAATCAGCCCCAGCATTTT
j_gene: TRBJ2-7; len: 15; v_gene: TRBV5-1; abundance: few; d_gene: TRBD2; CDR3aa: CASSTLAGAVYEQYF; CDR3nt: TGCGCCAGCAGTACCCTAGCGGGGGCTGTCTACGAGCAGTACTTC
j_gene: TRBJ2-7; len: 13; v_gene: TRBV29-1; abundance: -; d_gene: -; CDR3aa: CSVAAGGGYEQYF; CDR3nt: TGCAGCGTTGCCGCCGGAGGAGGGTACGAGCAGTACTTC
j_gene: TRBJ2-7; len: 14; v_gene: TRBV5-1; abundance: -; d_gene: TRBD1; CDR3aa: CASMRQGANDEQYF; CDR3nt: TGCGCCAGCATGAGACAGGGGGCGAACGACGAGCAGTACTTC
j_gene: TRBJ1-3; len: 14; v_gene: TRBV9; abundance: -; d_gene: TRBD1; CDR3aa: CASSVGDSRNTIYF; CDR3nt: TGTGCCAGCAGCGTGGGGGACAGTCGAAACACCATATATTTT
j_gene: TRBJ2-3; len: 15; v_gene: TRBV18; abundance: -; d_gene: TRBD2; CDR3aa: CASSPLTSVGDTQYF; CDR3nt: TGTGCCAGCTCCCCCCTGACTAGCGTGGGAGATACGCAGTATTTT
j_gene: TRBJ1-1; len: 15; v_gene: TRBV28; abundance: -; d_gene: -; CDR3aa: CASNPIRDMNTEAFF; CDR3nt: TGTGCCAGCAACCCAATCAGGGATATGAACACTGAAGCTTTCTTT
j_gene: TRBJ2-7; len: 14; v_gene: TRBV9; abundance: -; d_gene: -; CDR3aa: CASSSGTAITEQYF; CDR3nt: TGTGCCAGCAGCTCAGGGACTGCCATAACCGAGCAGTACTTC
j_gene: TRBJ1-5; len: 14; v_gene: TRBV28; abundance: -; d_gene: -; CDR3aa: CASSRGYSNQPQHF; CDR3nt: TGTGCCAGCAGTAGAGGTTATAGCAATCAGCCCCAGCATTTT
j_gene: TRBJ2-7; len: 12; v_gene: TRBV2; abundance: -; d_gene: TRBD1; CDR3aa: CASSAGGYEQYF; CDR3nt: TGTGCCAGCAGTGCAGGGGGCTACGAGCAGTACTTC
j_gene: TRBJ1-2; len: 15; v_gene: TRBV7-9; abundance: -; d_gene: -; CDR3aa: CASSPRQARVRVDTF; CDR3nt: TGTGCCAGCAGCCCTCGACAGGCCCGAGTGAGGGTTGACACCTTC
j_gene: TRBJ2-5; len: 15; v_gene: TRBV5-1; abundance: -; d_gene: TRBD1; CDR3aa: CASSLEDRAWETQYF; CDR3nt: TGCGCCAGCAGCTTGGAGGACAGGGCGTGGGAGACCCAGTACTTC
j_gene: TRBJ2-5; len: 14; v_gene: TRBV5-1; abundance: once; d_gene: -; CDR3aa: CASYEGEYQETQYF; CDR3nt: TGCGCCAGCTATGAGGGGGAGTACCAAGAGACCCAGTACTTC
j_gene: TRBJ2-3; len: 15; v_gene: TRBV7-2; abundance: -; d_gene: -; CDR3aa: CASSLEGTSTDTQYF; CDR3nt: TGTGCCAGCAGCTTAGAGGGGACCAGCACAGATACGCAGTATTTT
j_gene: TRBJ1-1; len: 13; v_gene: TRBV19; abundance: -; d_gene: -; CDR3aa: CASSGGLNTEAFF; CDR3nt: TGTGCCAGTAGTGGGGGATTGAACACTGAAGCTTTCTTT
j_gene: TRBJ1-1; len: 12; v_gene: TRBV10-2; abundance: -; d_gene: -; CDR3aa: CASSQGNTEAFF; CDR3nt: TGCGCCAGCAGCCAGGGTAACACTGAAGCTTTCTTT
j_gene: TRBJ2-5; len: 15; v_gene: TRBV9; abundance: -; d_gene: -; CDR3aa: CASSVVSGGQETQYF; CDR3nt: TGTGCCAGCAGCGTAGTATCTGGGGGCCAAGAGACCCAGTACTTC
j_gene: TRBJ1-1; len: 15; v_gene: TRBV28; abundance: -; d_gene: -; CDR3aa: CASSSAAGGPSEAFF; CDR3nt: TGTGCCAGCAGCTCCGCGGCCGGGGGGCCCTCTGAAGCTTTCTTT
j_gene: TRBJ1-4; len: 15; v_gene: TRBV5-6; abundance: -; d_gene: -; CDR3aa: CASSVTGRNNEKLFF; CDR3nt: TGTGCCAGCAGCGTAACAGGGCGGAATAATGAAAAACTGTTTTTT
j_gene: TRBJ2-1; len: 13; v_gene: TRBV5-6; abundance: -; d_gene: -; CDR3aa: CASSFFGNNEQFF; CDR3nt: TGTGCCAGCAGCTTTTTCGGTAACAATGAGCAGTTCTTC
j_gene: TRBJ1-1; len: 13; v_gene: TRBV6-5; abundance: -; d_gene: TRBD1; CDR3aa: CASNLNRGTEAFF; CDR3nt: TGTGCCAGCAATTTAAACAGGGGTACTGAAGCTTTCTTT
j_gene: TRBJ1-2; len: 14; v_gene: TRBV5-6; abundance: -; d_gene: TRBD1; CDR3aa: CASIQGQRVRGYTF; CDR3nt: TGTGCCAGCATCCAGGGACAGCGAGTGAGAGGCTACACCTTC
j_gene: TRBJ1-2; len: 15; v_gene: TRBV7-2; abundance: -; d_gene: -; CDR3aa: CASSLSGRGNYGYTF; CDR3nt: TGTGCCAGCAGCTTATCAGGGAGGGGTAACTATGGCTACACCTTC
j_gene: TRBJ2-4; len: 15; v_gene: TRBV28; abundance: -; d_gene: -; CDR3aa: CASSPSRGGGDIQYF; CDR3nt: TGTGCCAGCAGCCCATCGAGGGGGGGCGGGGACATTCAGTACTTC
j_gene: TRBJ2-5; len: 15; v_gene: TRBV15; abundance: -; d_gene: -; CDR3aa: CATSRDPGTPETQYF; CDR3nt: TGTGCCACCAGCAGGGACCCCGGGACTCCAGAGACCCAGTACTTC